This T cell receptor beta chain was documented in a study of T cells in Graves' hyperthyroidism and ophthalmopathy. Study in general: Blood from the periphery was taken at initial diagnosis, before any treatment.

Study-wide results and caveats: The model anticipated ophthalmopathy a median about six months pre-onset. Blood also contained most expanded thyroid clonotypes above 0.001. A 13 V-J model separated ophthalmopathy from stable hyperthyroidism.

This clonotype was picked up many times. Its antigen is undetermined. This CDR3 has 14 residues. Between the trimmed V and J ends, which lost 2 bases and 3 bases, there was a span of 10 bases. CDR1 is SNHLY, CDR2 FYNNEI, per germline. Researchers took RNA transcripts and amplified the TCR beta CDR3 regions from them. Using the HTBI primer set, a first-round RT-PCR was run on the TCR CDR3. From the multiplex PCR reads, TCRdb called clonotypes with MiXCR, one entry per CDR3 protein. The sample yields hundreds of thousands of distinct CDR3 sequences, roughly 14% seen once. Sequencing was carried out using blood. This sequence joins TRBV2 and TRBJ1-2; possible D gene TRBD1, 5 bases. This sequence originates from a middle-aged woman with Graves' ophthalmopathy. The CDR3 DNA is TGTGCCAGCAGTGAATCCAGGGCCGACTATGGCTACACCTTC. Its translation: CASSESRADYGYTF.